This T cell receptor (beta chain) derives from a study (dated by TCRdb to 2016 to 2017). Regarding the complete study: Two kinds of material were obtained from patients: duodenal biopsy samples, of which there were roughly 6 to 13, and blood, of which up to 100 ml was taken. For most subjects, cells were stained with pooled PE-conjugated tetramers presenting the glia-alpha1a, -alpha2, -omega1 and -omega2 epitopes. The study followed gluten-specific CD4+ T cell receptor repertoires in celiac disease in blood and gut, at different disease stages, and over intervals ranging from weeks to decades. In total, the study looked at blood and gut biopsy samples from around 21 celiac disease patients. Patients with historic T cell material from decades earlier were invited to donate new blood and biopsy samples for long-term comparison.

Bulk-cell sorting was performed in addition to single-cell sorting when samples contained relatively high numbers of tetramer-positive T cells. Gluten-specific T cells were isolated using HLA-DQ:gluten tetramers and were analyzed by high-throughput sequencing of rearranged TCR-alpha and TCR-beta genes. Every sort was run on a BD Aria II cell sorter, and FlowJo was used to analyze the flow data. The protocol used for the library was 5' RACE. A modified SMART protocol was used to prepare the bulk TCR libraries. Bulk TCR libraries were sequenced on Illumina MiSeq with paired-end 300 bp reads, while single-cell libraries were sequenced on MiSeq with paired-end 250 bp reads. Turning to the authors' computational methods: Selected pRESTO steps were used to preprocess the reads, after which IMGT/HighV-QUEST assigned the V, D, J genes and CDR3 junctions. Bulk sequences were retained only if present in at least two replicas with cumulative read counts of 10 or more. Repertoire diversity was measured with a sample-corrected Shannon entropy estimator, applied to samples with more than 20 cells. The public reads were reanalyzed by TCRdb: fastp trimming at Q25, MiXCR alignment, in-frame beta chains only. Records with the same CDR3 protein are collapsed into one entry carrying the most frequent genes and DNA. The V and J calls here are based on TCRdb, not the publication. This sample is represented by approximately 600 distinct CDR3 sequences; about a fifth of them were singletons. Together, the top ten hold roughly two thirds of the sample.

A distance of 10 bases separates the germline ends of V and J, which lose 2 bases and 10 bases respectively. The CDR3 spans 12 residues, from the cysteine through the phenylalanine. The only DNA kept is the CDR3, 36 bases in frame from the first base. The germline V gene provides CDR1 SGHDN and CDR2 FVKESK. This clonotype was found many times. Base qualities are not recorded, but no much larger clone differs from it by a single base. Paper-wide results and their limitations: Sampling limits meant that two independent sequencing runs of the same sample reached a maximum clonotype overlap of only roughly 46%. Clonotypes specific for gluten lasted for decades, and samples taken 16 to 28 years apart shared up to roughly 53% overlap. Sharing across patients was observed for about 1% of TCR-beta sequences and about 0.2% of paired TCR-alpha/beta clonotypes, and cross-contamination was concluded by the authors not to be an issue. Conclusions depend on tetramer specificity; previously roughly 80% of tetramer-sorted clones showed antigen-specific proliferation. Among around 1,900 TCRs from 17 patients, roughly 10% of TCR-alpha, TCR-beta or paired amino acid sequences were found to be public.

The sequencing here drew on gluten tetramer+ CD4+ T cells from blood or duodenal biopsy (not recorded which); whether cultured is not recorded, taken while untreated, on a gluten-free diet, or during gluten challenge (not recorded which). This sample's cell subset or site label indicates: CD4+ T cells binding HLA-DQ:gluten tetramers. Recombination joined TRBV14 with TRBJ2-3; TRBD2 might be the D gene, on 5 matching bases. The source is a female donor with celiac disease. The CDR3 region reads CASSQPGLAQYF. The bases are TGTGCCAGCAGCCAACCGGGATTGGCGCAGTATTTT.